The 20 T cell receptor beta chains presented below share a single source sample, sequenced in a study of blood T cell repertoires in COVID-19. Profiling relied on immunoSEQ multiplex PCR, and the TCRdb table lists in-frame clones only, not all of them. The sample contains some 390,000 clones, approximately 92% of which appear only once. Sequencing input: PBMCs or T cells enriched from blood (not recorded which). Receptors were obtained from a man aged 25-45 years who had recovered from COVID-19.

The chain recombines TRBV12-2 with TRBJ2-7; the table's D call of TRBD2 was not tested on the DNA. TRBV12-2 is deemed a pseudogene. The CDR3 runs 16 residues. The DNA of the CDR3 is TGTGCAAGTCGCCCTAATAGCGGGTCCCCCTCCTACGAGCAGTACTTC. It specifies CASRPNSGSPSYEQYF.

The rearrangement joins TRBV18 to TRBJ2-1; the match to TRBD1 covers 10 bases. This CDR3 comprises 15 residues. In germline, CDR1 is KGHSH, CDR2 LQKENI. J was trimmed by 5 bases and V by 4 bases; bases with no gene match: 5. The CDR3 spells CASSLGQGINNEQFF. CDR3 coding DNA: TGTGCCAGCTCACTGGGACAGGGGATCAACAATGAGCAGTTCTTC.

V is TRBV5-8 and J is TRBJ2-7; D unresolved. The CDR3 is 11 amino acids. Germline assignment: CDR1 SGHTS and CDR2 YDEGEE. V dropped 4 bases and J dropped 7 bases, with 9 bases sitting between them. CDR3 nucleotides: TGTGCCAGCAGCCCGCAGATGGAGCAGTACTTC. It translates to CASSPQMEQYF.

The rearrangement links TRBV19 to TRBJ2-7; 14 bases agree with TRBD2. CDR1 and CDR2 (germline): LNHDA, SQIVND (reference sequence). Germline trimming cut 6 bases from V and 5 bases from J; bases unmatched to any gene: 6. CDR3 size: 15 residues. CDR3 bases: TGTGCCAGTAGCGTCGGGACTAGCGGGAGCCACGAGCAGTACTTC. It is translated as CASSVGTSGSHEQYF.

The genes are TRBV14 and TRBJ1-1; maybe TRBD1 (6 bases). The V end was cut by 3 bases, the J end by 4 bases, with 18 bases between. Germline lookup yields CDR1 SGHDN and CDR2 FVKESK. The CDR3 is 16 residues long. For the CDR3, the DNA is TGTGCCAGCAGCCAGACATATACAGGGTTGGGCACTGAAGCTTTCTTT. It yields the protein CASSQTYTGLGTEAFF.

The rearrangement links TRBV28 to TRBJ1-2; D call uncertain. The V gene lost 6 bases and the J gene lost 4 bases, with 15 bases spanning the gap. This CDR3 has 14 amino acids. The V gene's germline CDR1 is MDHEN and CDR2 SYDVKM. Here the CDR3 reads CASRPSVSVYGYTF. CDR3 DNA: TGTGCCAGCAGGCCGAGCGTTAGCGTCTATGGCTACACCTTC.

The V gene is TRBV5-1, the J gene TRBJ1-5, with D tentatively TRBD1 (5 bases). The CDR3 loop spans 13 amino acids. V was clipped by 8 bases and J by 3 bases, with 12 bases between them. Germline CDR1 SGHRS, CDR2 YFSETQ. The CDR3 DNA is TGCGCCAGTCGCGACAGCCTCAATCAGCCCCAGCATTTT. Amino acid sequence: CASRDSLNQPQHF.

This sequence joins TRBV6-1 and TRBJ1-6; D remains ambiguous. Germline V gene data show CDR1 as MNHNS and CDR2 as SASEGT. The CDR3 covers 16 residues. V was cut by 4 bases and J by 3 bases, with 13 bases left in between. Written as DNA, the CDR3 is TGTGCCAGCAGTGCCGGGAATTCGGGCTATAATTCACCCCTCCACTTT. This encodes CASSAGNSGYNSPLHF.

The genes are TRBV6-1 and TRBJ1-1, with D possibly matching TRBD1 (5 bases). The CDR3 spans 13 residues. With 3 bases removed from V and 1 base from J, the gap between germline ends came to 6 bases. Looked up from germline, CDR1 is MNHNS and CDR2 is SASEGT. The CDR3, as DNA: TGTGCCAGCAGTGACGGGGGGAACACTGAAGCTTTCTTT. Amino acids: CASSDGGNTEAFF.

The chain combines TRBV29-1 with TRBJ1-1; 8 bases match TRBD1. The CDR3 runs 13 residues. J lost 5 bases, V lost 4 bases, and 6 bases had no gene match. Germline CDR1 SQVTM, CDR2 ANQGSEA. The CDR3 reads CSVVGQGGTEAFF. CDR3 nucleotides: TGCAGCGTTGTAGGACAGGGAGGTACTGAAGCTTTCTTT.

CDR3 sequence: CASSFRTGTYQPQHF. Here the CDR3 DNA reads TGTGCCAGCAGTTTTAGGACAGGGACCTATCAGCCCCAGCATTTT. The chain uses TRBV28 and TRBJ1-5, with 8 bases that match TRBD1. The ends lost 3 bases at V and 5 bases at J; junction bases unmatched: 6. The CDR3 spans 15 residues. The germline CDR1 and CDR2 sequences are MDHEN and SYDVKM.

This chain uses TRBV4-1 with TRBJ2-2, with TRBD1 identical over 11 bases. Germline-derived CDR1 and CDR2 are MGHRA and YSYEKL. V shed 6 bases and J 5 bases; nucleotides not matched to a gene: 5. This CDR3 is 15 amino acids long. DNA of the CDR3: TGCGCCAGCAGGGGGACAGGGGGTGCAACCGGGGAGCTGTTTTTT. Translated, it gives CASRGTGGATGELFF.

This clone was counted only a few times. The gene calls are TRBV27 and TRBJ2-7, with 7 positions matching TRBD2. Germline CDR1 and CDR2: MNHEY and SMNVEV (reference sequence). The CDR3 is 14 residues long. V was clipped by 10 bases and J by 3 bases; unmatched bases: 12. As DNA, the CDR3 is TGTGCCACCTCAAAAGAGCGGGGATTCTACGAGCAGTACTTC. Residues: CATSKERGFYEQYF.

This rearrangement joins TRBV2 to TRBJ1-2, with 12 nucleotides matching TRBD1. V shed 0 bases, J shed 6 bases, and the junction held 8 bases outside the gene matches. This CDR3 region has 17 residues. In germline, CDR1 is SNHLY, CDR2 FYNNEI. CDR3 region: CASSEAPGQGALNGYTF. The DNA for the CDR3 is TGTGCCAGCAGTGAAGCCCCGGGACAGGGGGCGTTGAATGGCTACACCTTC.

The V gene is TRBV9, the J gene TRBJ1-6, with D hard to call. Germline CDR1 reads SGDLS; CDR2 reads YYNGEE. V lost 3 bases to trimming and J lost 0 bases, with 13 bases between them. CDR3 size: 17 residues. The chain's CDR3 is CASSGASKSSYNSPLHF. CDR3 coding DNA: TGTGCCAGCAGCGGGGCGAGTAAGAGCTCCTATAATTCACCCCTCCACTTT.

The chain recombines TRBV3-1 (or the pseudogene TRBV3-2) with TRBJ2-6, with 7 bases identical to TRBD1. Trimming at V came to 6 bases and at J to 2 bases, leaving 4 bases not matched to a gene. The CDR3 length is 15 residues. The germline V gene has CDR1 LGHDT and CDR2 YNNKEL (reference sequence). The chain's CDR3 is CASRTTGAGANVLTF. The DNA of the CDR3 is TGTGCCAGCAGGACCACAGGGGCTGGGGCCAACGTCCTGACTTTC.

The V and J genes are TRBV14 and TRBJ2-7; 8 bases agree with TRBD2. This CDR3 has 13 amino acids. Germline V gives CDR1 SGHDN, CDR2 FVKESK. Trimming at V came to 6 bases and at J to 5 bases, leaving 6 bases not matched to a gene. The CDR3 bases are TGTGCCAGCAGGAAAGCGGGAGCCCACGAGCAGTACTTC. Encoded protein: CASRKAGAHEQYF.

The chain joins TRBV6-2 or TRBV6-3 to TRBJ1-3; the D is unclear. The CDR3 length is 15 residues. The ends were cut back, 4 bases at V and 3 bases at J, with 13 bases in the middle. The germline CDR1 and CDR2 sequences are MNHEY and SVGEGT. CDR3 protein: CASSSIFADGNTIYF. The CDR3 nucleotides are TGTGCCAGCAGTTCTATTTTTGCGGATGGAAACACCATATATTTT.

This clone was recorded a few times. The gene calls are TRBV10-3 and TRBJ2-3; maybe TRBD2 (5 bases). The V gene's germline CDR1 is ENHRY and CDR2 SYGVKD. Between the trimmed V and J ends, which lost 3 bases and 6 bases, there was a span of 7 bases. This CDR3 has 12 residues. CDR3 coding DNA: TGTGCCATCAGTGATCGGAGGGATACGCAGTATTTT. It encodes CAISDRRDTQYF.

The chain is built from TRBV5-6 and TRBJ2-1; 13 positions agree with TRBD2. CDR3 length: 17 residues. The V and J ends lost 4 bases and 4 bases, in that order; junction bases with no gene match: 8. Per germline, CDR1 SGHDT and CDR2 YYEEEE. CDR3 sequence: CASSDRLAGGYYNEQFF. CDR3 in DNA: TGTGCCAGCAGCGATCGACTAGCGGGAGGCTATTACAATGAGCAGTTCTTC.